Below, one T cell receptor (beta chain) is given with its context. Its antigen is currently unknown. A read error may produce the germline difference seen at one junction end. TCRdb itself ran the 5' RACE reads through MiXCR, one entry per CDR3 protein. The sample includes roughly 240,000 distinct CDR3 sequences, 8% to 9% of them seen just once. The record originates from a study of CD8 T cells in ankylosing spondylitis. Study conclusions and caveats: As reported, disease-linked clones showed significant enrichment in matched ankylosing spondylitis synovial fluid. What appeared characteristic of ankylosing spondylitis blood was a TCR beta motif of fewer than ten highly homologous variants.

Per germline, CDR1 SGHRS and CDR2 YFSETQ. This CDR3 spans 14 amino acids. V is TRBV5-1 and J is TRBJ2-7; D may be TRBD1 (6 bases). The clonotype originates from a female donor with ankylosing spondylitis or in good health (not recorded which). Source material: blood, either unsorted or a sorted T cell fraction (not recorded which). CDR3 nucleotide sequence: TGTGCCAGCAGCTTTGCGACAGGCCAGAGAGAGCAGTACTTC. As protein: CASSFATGQREQYF.